Below are 10 T cell receptor beta chains sequenced from a single sample in a study of blood T cell repertoires in COVID-19. Data came from immunoSEQ multiplex PCR; TCRdb stores just in-frame clones and leaves some out. The repertoire holds under 200,000 clones, with about 88% as singletons. What was sequenced was peripheral blood. The receptors originated from a man between 60 and 75 years old with COVID-19, enrolled during active disease.

Points on this clone: Mismatch with germline at one junction end may stem from a read error. This chain links TRBV11-2 with TRBJ1-5; no definite D call. The CDR3 extends over 14 amino acids. The germline V gene has CDR1 SGHAT and CDR2 FQNNGV. The CDR3 bases are TGTGCCAGCAGCTTAGAAGGTAGCAATCAGTCCCAGCATTTT. Its translation is CASSLEGSNQSQHF.

V usage is TRBV12-3 or TRBV12-4 and J usage is TRBJ1-5; possibly TRBD1 for D (5 bases). The CDR3 length is 12 residues. Deletions cut 6 bases from V and 12 bases from J, with 15 bases between. For the CDR3, the DNA is TGTGCCAGCAGCACGGATGGTGACAGCCAGCATTTT. Its translation: CASSTDGDSQHF.

The rearrangement links TRBV11-2 to TRBJ2-1; unclear D gene. Trimming shortened V by 1 base and J by 8 bases, and 12 bases separated the two germline ends. This CDR3 contains 14 residues. Germline V gene lookup returns CDR1 SGHAT and CDR2 FQNNGV. DNA of the CDR3: TGTGCCAGCAGCTTAGGAAATAGTTTCTATGAGCAGTTCTTC. Its translation is CASSLGNSFYEQFF.

About this clone: One junction end does not reproduce the germline sequence, and a read error may be involved. The J gene is TRBJ2-3, the V gene TRBV12-5; 11 bases align to TRBD2. Germline lookup yields CDR1 LGHNT and CDR2 FRNRAP. There are 20 residues in the CDR3. This CDR3 is CASGLAISGTSGFHTGTQYF. In nucleotides, the CDR3 is TGTGCTAGTGGTTTGGCAATATCCGGGACTAGCGGTTTCCACACAGGTACGCAGTATTTT.

The V gene is TRBV29-1, the J gene TRBJ2-7, with TRBD1 identical over 7 bases. J was trimmed by 7 bases and V by 1 base; bases with no gene match: 13. Germline V gives CDR1 SQVTM, CDR2 ANQGSEA. This CDR3 comprises 15 residues. DNA of the CDR3: TGCAGCGTTGAAGCCCGGACAGGAAGAAAGGTAGAGCAGTACTTC. It codes for CSVEARTGRKVEQYF.

The genes are TRBV9 and TRBJ2-2; D unclear. There are 17 residues in the CDR3. CDR1 and CDR2 from the germline V gene are SGDLS and YYNGEE. The V gene lost 0 bases and the J gene lost 6 bases, with 18 bases spanning the gap. The CDR3 DNA reads TGTGCCAGCAGCGTAGGAATTAGCCCCACCGGTGCCGGGGAGCTGTTTTTT. Residues: CASSVGISPTGAGELFF.

The V gene is TRBV5-5, the J gene TRBJ1-2; 10 bases are a match to TRBD1. Trimming cost V 4 bases and J 5 bases; bases outside gene matches: 8. CDR1 SGHKS and CDR2 YYEKEE come from the germline V gene (reference sequence). This CDR3 comprises 15 residues. The CDR3 DNA follows: TGTGCCAGCAGCCCGGACAGGGGGAAAAGTTATGGCTACACCTTC. This sequence encodes CASSPDRGKSYGYTF.

This clone was detected once. V gene TRBV28 combines with J gene TRBJ1-3, with 11 positions matching TRBD1. V shed 3 bases, J shed 4 bases, and the junction held 5 bases outside the gene matches. Per the germline V gene, CDR1 is MDHEN and CDR2 is SYDVKM. This CDR3 spans 16 amino acids. CDR3 in DNA: TGTGCCAGCAGTTTTGGACAGGGGGCATCAGGAAACACCATATATTTT. This codes for CASSFGQGASGNTIYF.

V usage is TRBV14 and J usage is TRBJ1-2; D is perhaps TRBD1 (6 bases). The CDR3 sequence is 16 residues long. CDR1 and CDR2 from the germline V gene are SGHDN and FVKESK. Trimming took off 3 bases at V and 2 bases at J, with 16 bases between the two ends. DNA of the CDR3: TGTGCCAGCAGCCAGGGGTGGGGGCGGCTCAACTATGGCTACACCTTC. Protein sequence: CASSQGWGRLNYGYTF.

V usage is TRBV21-1 and J usage is TRBJ1-1; the table's D call TRBD1 went unverified against the DNA. TRBV21-1 is shown as a pseudogene. The CDR3 extends over 18 amino acids. Here the CDR3 reads CASSRFPGQGAQDTEAFF. CDR3 sequence (DNA): TGTGCCAGCAGCAGATTTCCGGGACAGGGGGCGCAGGACACTGAAGCTTTCTTT.